Shown below are 8 T cell receptor beta chains from a single sample sequenced in a study of blood T cell repertoires in COVID-19. The repertoire was sequenced with immunoSEQ multiplex PCR; TCRdb's copy has only in-frame clones and lacks some. The sample shows more than 350,000 clones, 87% of them seen only once. The sequencing input was peripheral blood. These TCRs come from a woman between 25 and 40 years old with COVID-19, enrolled during active disease.

The chain links TRBV6-5 to TRBJ1-3; D may be TRBD1 (6 bases). Germline CDR1 is MNHEY and CDR2 is SVGAGI. With 5 bases removed from V and 4 bases from J, the gap between germline ends came to 12 bases. CDR3 size: 14 residues. The CDR3 reads CASSTGTLGNTIYF. The CDR3 DNA follows: TGTGCCAGCAGTACCGGGACACTCGGAAACACCATATATTTT.

The gene calls are TRBV5-6 and TRBJ2-1; 11 bases line up with TRBD2. With V trimmed by 3 bases and J by 4 bases, 9 bases remained unmatched. Germline CDR1 SGHDT, CDR2 YYEEEE. The CDR3 is 17 residues long. The DNA for the CDR3 is TGTGCCAGCAGCTCTATTAGCGGGAGGGCCTTTTACAATGAGCAGTTCTTC. It codes for CASSSISGRAFYNEQFF. Complete variable domain (other parts from reference TRBV5-6 and TRBJ2-1): DAGVTQSPTHLIKTRGQQVTLRCSPKSGHDTVSWYQQALGQGPQFIFQYYEEEERQRGNFPDRFSGHQFPNYSSELNVNALLLGDSALYLCASSSISGRAFYNEQFFGPGTRLTVL.

As DNA, the CDR3 is TGTGCCATCAGTGAGTTCGCGGGAAATGAGCAGTTCTTC. As protein: CAISEFAGNEQFF. The chain has TRBV10-3 and TRBJ2-1; the D gene is possibly TRBD2 (6 bases). CDR3 length: 13 amino acids. V lost 1 base, J lost 7 bases, and 8 bases lay in between. CDR1 is ENHRY, CDR2 SYGVKD, per germline.

This chain uses TRBV6-5 with TRBJ2-5; TRBD2 agrees at 10 bases. The CDR3 is made up of 15 amino acids. CDR1 is MNHEY and CDR2 is SVGAGI in the germline V gene. V was clipped by 4 bases and J by 4 bases; unmatched bases: 6. CDR3 nucleotides: TGTGCCAGCAGTTGGGTAGCGGGAGGTAGAGAGACCCAGTACTTC. Protein product: CASSWVAGGRETQYF.

To note about this clone: The junction differs from germline at one of its ends, possibly a read error. The chain uses TRBV7-3 and TRBJ2-7; 11 bases are a match to TRBD2. Germline-derived CDR1 and CDR2 are SGHTA and FQGTGA. This CDR3 spans 16 amino acids. The CDR3 sequence is CAGSLTPSGRIDEQYF. The CDR3 DNA sequence: TGTGCCGGCAGCTTAACCCCTAGCGGGAGGATCGACGAGCAGTACTTC.

V and J are TRBV30 and TRBJ1-4; D may be TRBD1 (5 bases). The CDR3 is made up of 15 amino acids. Germline lookup yields CDR1 GTSNPN and CDR2 SVGIG (reference sequence). With 2 bases removed from V and 4 bases from J, the gap between germline ends came to 14 bases. CDR3 sequence: CAWSPDTLGNEKLFF. CDR3 in DNA: TGTGCCTGGAGTCCGGACACCTTGGGTAATGAAAAACTGTTTTTT. Drawing the rest from reference TRBV30 and TRBJ1-4, the complete variable domain is SQTIHQWPATLVQPVGSPLSLECTVEGTSNPNLYWYRQAAGRGLQLLFYSVGIGQISSEVPQNLSASRPQDRQFILSSKKLLLSDSGFYLCAWSPDTLGNEKLFFGSGTQLSVL.

V is TRBV18 and J is TRBJ1-1; 7 bases fit TRBD1. The junction had 4 bases not matched to a gene; V was cut back by 2 bases and J by 4 bases. The CDR3 runs to 14 residues. The V gene's germline CDR1 is KGHSH and CDR2 LQKENI. The CDR3 protein is CASSPRRGLTEAFF. In nucleotides, the CDR3 is TGTGCCAGCTCACCAAGGAGGGGGCTCACTGAAGCTTTCTTT.

Here the CDR3 DNA reads TGTGCCACCAGTGACTCTGGACTAGCCCGGAACAATGAGCAGTTCTTC. Residues: CATSDSGLARNNEQFF. V gene TRBV24-1 combines with J gene TRBJ2-1; TRBD2 matches at 8 bases. Unmatched junction bases numbered 9, after V lost 4 bases and J lost 5 bases. This CDR3 has 16 residues. CDR1 KGHDR and CDR2 SFDVKD come from the germline V gene.